The entry below gives a single T cell receptor beta chain sequence along with its context. These data are taken from a study of control samples from healthy donors and cancer patients. This CDR3 comprises 15 residues. V lost 3 bases and J lost 3, with 11 bases in between. In germline, CDR1 is SGHDN, CDR2 FVKESK. Method: immunoSEQ multiplex PCR; TCRdb's copy keeps in-frame clones and lacks some. The sample records over 150,000 clones, roughly 91% being singletons. The source is a man aged 18 to 35 in good health. The sequencing input was blood. V gene TRBV14 combines with J gene TRBJ2-2; D call uncertain. The CDR3 protein is CASSQRTLYTGELFF. The CDR3, as DNA: TGTGCCAGCAGCCAGCGGACCTTGTACACCGGGGAGCTGTTTTTT. Based on the CDR3 plus reference TRBV14 and TRBJ2-2, the full variable domain is EAGVTQFPSHSVIEKGQTVTLRCDPISGHDNLYWYRRVMGKEIKFLLHFVKESKQDESGMPNNRFLAERTGGTYSTLKVQPAELEDSGVYFCASSQRTLYTGELFFGEGSRLTVL.